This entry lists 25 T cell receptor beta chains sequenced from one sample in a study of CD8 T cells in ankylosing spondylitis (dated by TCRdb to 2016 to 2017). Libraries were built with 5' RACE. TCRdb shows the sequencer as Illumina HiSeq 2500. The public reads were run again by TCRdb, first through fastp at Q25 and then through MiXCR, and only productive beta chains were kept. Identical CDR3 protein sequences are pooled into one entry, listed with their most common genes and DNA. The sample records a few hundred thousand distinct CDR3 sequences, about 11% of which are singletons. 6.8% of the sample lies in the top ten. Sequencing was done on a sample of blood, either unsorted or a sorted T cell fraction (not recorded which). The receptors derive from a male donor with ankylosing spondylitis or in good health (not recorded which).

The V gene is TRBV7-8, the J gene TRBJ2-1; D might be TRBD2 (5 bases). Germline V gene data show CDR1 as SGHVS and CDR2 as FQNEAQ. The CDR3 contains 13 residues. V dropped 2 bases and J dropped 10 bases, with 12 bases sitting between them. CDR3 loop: CASSLLASREQFF. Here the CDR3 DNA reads TGTGCCAGCAGCTTATTGGCTAGCCGAGAGCAGTTCTTC.

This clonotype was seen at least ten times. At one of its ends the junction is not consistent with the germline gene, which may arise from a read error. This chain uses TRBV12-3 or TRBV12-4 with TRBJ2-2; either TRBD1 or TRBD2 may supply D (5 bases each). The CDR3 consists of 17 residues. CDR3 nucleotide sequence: TGTGCCAGCACCACCAATCTGGGGGTAATGTACACCGGGGAGCAGTTTTTT. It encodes CASTTNLGVMYTGEQFF.

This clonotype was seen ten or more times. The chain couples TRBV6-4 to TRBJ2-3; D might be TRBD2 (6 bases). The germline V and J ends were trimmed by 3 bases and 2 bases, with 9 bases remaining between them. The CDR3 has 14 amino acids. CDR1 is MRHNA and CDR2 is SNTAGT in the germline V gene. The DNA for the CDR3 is TGTGCCAGCAGTGAGGAGGGCCACACAGATACGCAGTATTTT. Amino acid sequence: CASSEEGHTDTQYF.

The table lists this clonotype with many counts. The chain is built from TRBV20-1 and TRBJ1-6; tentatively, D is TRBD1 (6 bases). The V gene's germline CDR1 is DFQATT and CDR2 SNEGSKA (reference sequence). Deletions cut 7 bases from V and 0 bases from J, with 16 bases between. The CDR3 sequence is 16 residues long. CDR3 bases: TGCAGTGTAATGGGGACATTTAGCTCCTATAATTCACCCCTCCACTTT. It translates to CSVMGTFSSYNSPLHF.

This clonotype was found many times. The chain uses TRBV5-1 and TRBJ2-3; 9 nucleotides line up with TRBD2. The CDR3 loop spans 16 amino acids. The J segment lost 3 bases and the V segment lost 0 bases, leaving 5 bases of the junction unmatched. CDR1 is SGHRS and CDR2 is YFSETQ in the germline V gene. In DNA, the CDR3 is TGCGCCAGCAGCTTGGTTAGCGGGGGAGGTACAGATACGCAGTATTTT. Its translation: CASSLVSGGGTDTQYF.

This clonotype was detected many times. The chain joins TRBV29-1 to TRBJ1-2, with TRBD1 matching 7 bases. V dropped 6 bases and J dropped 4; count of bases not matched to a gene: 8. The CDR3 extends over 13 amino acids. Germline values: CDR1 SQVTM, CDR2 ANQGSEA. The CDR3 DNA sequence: TGCAGCGTCACGACAGGGTTGGGCTATGGCTACACCTTC. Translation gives CSVTTGLGYGYTF.

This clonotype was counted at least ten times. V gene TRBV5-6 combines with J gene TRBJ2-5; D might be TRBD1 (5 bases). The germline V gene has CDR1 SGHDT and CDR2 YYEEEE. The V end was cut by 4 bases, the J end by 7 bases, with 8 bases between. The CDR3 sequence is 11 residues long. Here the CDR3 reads CASSSGATQYF. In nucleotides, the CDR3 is TGTGCCAGCAGCAGTGGGGCGACCCAGTACTTC.

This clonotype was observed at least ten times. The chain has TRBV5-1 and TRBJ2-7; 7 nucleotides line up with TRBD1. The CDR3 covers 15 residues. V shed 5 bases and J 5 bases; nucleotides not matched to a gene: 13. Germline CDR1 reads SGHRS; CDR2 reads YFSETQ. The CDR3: CASRDDRDLRNEQYF. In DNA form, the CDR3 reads TGCGCCAGCAGGGACGACAGGGATTTACGGAACGAGCAGTACTTC. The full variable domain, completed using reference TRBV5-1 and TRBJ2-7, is KAGVTQTPRYLIKTRGQQVTLSCSPISGHRSVSWYQQTPGQGLQFLFEYFSETQRNKGNFPGRFSGRQFSNSRSEMNVSTLELGDSALYLCASRDDRDLRNEQYFGPGTRLTVT.

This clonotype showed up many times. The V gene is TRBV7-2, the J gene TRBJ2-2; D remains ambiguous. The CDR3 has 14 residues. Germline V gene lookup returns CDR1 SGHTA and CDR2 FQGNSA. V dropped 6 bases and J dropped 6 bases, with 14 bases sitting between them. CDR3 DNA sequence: TGTGCCAGCAGTGCTGCTGGCGACCCCGGGGAGCTGTTTTTT. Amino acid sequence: CASSAAGDPGELFF. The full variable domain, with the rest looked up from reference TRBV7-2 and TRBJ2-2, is GAGVSQSPSNKVTEKGKDVELRCDPISGHTALYWYRQSLGQGLEFLIYFQGNSAPDKSGLPSDRFSAERTGGSVSTLTIQRTQQEDSAVYLCASSAAGDPGELFFGEGSRLTVL.

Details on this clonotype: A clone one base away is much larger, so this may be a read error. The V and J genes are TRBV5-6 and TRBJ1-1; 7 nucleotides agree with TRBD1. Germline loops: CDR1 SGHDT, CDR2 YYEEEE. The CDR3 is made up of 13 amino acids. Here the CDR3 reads CTSSRQGWAEAFF. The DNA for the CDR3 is TGTACCAGCAGCCGACAGGGTTGGGCTGAAGCTTTCTTT.

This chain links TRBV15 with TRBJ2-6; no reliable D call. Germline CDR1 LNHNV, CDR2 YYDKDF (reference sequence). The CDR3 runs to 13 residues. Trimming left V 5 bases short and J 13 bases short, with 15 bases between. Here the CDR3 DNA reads TGTGCCACCAGCTTCCGGGCCTCCCCGGTCCTGACTTTC. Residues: CATSFRASPVLTF.

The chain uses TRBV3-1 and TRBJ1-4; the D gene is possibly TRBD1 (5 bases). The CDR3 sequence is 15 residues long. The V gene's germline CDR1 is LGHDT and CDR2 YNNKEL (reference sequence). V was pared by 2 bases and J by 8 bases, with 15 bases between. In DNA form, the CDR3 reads TGTGCCAGCAGCCAATCCCCGGGGGTAAGGGAAAAACTGTTTTTT. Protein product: CASSQSPGVREKLFF. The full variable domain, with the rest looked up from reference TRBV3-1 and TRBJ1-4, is DTAVSQTPKYLVTQMGNDKSIKCEQNLGHDTMYWYKQDSKKFLKIMFSYNNKELIINETVPNRFSPKSPDKAHLNLHINSLELGDSAVYFCASSQSPGVREKLFFGSGTQLSVL.

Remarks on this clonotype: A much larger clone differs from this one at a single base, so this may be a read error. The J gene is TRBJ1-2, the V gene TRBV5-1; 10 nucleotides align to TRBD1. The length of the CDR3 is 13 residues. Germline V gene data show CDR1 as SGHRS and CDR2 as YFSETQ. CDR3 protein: CASSWDRGYGHTF. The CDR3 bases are TGCGCCAGCAGCTGGGACAGGGGTTATGGCCACACCTTC.

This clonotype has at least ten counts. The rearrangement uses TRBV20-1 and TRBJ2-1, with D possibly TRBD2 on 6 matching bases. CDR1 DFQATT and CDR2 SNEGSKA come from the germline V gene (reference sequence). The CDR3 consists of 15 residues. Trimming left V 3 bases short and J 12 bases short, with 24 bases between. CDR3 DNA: TGCAGTGCTAGTAGTGGGGCGGAGGGGTTGTATGGGCAGTTCTTC. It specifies CSASSGAEGLYGQFF.

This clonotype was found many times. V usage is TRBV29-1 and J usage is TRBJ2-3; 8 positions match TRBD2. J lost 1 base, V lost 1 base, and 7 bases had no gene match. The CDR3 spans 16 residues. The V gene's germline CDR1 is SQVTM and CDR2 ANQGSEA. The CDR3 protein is CSVEGREGPGTDTQYF. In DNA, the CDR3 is TGCAGCGTTGAAGGACGGGAGGGCCCAGGCACAGATACGCAGTATTTT.

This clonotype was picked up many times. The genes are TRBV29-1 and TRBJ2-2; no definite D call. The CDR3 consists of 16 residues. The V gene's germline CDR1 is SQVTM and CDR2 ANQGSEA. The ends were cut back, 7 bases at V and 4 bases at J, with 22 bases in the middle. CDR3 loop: CSALKHNREVTGELFF. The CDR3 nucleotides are TGCAGCGCACTGAAACACAACCGCGAAGTCACCGGGGAGCTGTTTTTT.

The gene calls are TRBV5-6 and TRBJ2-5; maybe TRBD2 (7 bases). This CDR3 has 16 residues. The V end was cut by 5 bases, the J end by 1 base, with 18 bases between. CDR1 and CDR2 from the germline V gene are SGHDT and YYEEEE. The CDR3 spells CASRPRTRGAQETQYF. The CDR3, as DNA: TGTGCCAGCAGACCCCGTACTCGGGGGGCCCAAGAGACCCAGTACTTC.

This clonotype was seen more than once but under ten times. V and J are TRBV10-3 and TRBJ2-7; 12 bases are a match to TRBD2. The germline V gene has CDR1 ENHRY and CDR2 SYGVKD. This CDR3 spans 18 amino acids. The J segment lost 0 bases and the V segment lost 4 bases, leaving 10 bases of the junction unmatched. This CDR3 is CAISVLTSGGDSSYEQYF. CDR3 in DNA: TGTGCCATCAGTGTGTTGACTAGCGGGGGCGATAGCTCCTACGAGCAGTACTTC.

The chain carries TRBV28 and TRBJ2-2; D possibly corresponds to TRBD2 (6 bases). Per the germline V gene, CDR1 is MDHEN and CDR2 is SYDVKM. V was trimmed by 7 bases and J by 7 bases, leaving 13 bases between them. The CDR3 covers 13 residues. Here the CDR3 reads CASIRRDGGELFF. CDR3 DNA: TGTGCCAGCATCCGGCGGGACGGCGGGGAGCTGTTTTTT.

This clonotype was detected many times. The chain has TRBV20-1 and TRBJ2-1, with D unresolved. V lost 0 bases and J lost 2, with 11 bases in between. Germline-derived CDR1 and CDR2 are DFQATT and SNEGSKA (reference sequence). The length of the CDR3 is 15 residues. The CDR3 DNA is TGCAGTGCTAGAGACGTGGCGGCAGCCTACAATGAGCAGTTCTTC. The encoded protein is CSARDVAAAYNEQFF.

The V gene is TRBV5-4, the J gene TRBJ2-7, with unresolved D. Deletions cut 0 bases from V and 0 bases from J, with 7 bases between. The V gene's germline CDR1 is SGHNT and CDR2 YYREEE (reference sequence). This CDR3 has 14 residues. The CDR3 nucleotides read TGTGCCAGCAGCTTGGAACGGACCTCCTACGAGCAGTACTTC. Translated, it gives CASSLERTSYEQYF.

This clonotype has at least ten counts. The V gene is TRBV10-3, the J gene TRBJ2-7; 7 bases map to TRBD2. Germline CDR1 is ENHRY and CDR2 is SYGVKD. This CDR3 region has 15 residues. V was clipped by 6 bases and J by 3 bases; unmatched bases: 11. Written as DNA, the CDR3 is TGTGCCATCAGCAATGTTCTAGCGGAGAACTACGAGCAGTACTTC. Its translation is CAISNVLAENYEQYF.

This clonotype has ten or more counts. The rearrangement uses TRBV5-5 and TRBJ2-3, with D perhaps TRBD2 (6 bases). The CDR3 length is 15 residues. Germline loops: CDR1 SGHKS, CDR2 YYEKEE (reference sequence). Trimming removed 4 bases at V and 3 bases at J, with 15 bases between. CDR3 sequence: CASSHLTGSTDTQYF. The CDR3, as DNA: TGTGCCAGCAGCCACCTGACCGGGAGTACAGATACGCAGTATTTT. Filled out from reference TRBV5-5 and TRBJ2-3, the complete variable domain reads DAGVTQSPTHLIKTRGQQVTLRCSPISGHKSVSWYQQVLGQGPQFIFQYYEKEERGRGNFPDRFSARQFPNYSSELNVNALLLGDSALYLCASSHLTGSTDTQYFGPGTRLTVL.

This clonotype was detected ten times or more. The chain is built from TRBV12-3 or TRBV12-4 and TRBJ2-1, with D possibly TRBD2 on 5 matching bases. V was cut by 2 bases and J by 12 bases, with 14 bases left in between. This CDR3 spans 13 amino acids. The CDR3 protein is CASSLSASNLQFF. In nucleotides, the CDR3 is TGTGCCAGCAGTTTATCCGCTAGCAATCTGCAGTTCTTC.

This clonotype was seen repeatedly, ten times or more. The CDR3 DNA reads TGTGCCAGCAGCCCCCGGGGAGGGGCCGGTATGGACTATGGCTACACCTTC. It is translated as CASSPRGGAGMDYGYTF. The V gene is TRBV9, the J gene TRBJ1-2; D may be TRBD1 (5 bases). CDR1 is SGDLS and CDR2 is YYNGEE in the germline V gene. This CDR3 has 17 residues. Trimming stripped 4 bases from V and 3 bases from J, with 22 bases between. Full variable domain (missing parts from reference TRBV9 and TRBJ1-2): DSGVTQTPKHLITATGQRVTLRCSPRSGDLSVYWYQQSLDQGLQFLIQYYNGEERAKGNILERFSAQQFPDLHSELNLSSLELGDSALYFCASSPRGGAGMDYGYTFGSGTRLTVV.